This TCR beta chain comes out of a study of shared clonotypes between healthy human individuals. On this clone: Its target is unknown.

The V segment lost 1 base and the J segment 8 bases; nucleotides outside the gene matches: 7. CDR1 SEHNR and CDR2 FQNEAQ come from the germline V gene (reference sequence). This CDR3 is built from 14 residues. General observations from the study: Large depth notwithstanding, sorted-subset sequencing proved incomplete by rarefaction. A handful of donors had around 5.2% of their naive CD4 clonotypes in common.

The authors distributed each subset's genomic DNA evenly over several immunoSEQ plates. The assay was immunoSEQ multiplex PCR, and TCRdb's table has in-frame clones only and misses some. The data hold about 530,000 clones, with 96% observed a single time. The sample taken for sequencing was naive CD4+ T cells sorted from blood. Sample subset: CD45RA+ positively selected. The V and J genes are TRBV7-9 and TRBJ1-2, with TRBD1 matching 7 bases. The origin of this receptor is a woman aged 25-40 years in good health. The CDR3 region is CASSLDRDSVGYTF. The CDR3 bases are TGTGCCAGCAGCTTAGACCGGGACAGCGTAGGCTACACCTTC.